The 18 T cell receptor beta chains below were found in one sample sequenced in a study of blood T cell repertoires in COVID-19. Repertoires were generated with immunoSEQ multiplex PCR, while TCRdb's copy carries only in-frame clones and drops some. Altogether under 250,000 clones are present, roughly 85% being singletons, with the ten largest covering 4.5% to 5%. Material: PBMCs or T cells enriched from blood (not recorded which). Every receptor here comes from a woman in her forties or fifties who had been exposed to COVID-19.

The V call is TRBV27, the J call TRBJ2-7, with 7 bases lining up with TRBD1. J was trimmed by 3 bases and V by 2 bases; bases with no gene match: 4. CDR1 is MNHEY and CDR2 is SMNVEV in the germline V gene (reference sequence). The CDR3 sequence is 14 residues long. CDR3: CASSLRGGRYEQYF. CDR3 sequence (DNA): TGTGCCAGCAGTTTAAGAGGGGGCCGCTACGAGCAGTACTTC.

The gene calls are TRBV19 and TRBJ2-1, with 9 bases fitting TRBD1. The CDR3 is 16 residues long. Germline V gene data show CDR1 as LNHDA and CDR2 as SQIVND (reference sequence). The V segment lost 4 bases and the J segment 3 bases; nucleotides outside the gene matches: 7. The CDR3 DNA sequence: TGTGCCAGTAGTACCCCGACAGGGGGTATCTACAATGAGCAGTTCTTC. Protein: CASSTPTGGIYNEQFF.

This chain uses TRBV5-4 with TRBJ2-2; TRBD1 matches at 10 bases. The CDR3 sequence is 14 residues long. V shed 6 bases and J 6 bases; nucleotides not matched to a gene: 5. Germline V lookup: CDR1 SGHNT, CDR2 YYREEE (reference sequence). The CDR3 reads CASTIGTGAGELFF. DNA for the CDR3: TGTGCCAGCACCATCGGGACAGGGGCCGGGGAGCTGTTTTTT.

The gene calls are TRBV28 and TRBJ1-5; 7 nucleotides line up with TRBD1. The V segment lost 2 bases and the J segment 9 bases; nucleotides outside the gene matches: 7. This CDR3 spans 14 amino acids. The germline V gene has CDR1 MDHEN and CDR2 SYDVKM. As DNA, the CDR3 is TGTGCCAGCAGTTTAAGCAGGGGGAAACGGCCCCAGCATTTT. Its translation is CASSLSRGKRPQHF.

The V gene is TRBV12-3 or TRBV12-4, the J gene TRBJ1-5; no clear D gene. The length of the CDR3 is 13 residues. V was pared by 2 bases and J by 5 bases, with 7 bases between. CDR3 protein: CASSLNGDQPQHF. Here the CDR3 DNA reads TGTGCCAGCAGTTTAAACGGGGATCAGCCCCAGCATTTT.

The CDR3 reads CASSPPRRGTGELFF. The CDR3 DNA reads TGTGCCAGCAGCCCACCTCGGAGGGGCACCGGGGAGCTGTTTTTT. The chain couples TRBV7-2 to TRBJ2-2, with D possibly TRBD2 on 6 matching bases. V shed 5 bases and J shed 4 bases, with 14 bases lying between them. CDR1 SGHTA and CDR2 FQGNSA come from the germline V gene. The CDR3 totals 15 residues.

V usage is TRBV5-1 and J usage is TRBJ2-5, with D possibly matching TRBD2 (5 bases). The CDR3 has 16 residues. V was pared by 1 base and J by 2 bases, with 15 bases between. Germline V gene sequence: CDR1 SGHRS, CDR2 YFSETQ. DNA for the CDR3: TGCGCCAGCAGCTTGCGGCCCCTTGGCGGGCAAGAGACCCAGTACTTC. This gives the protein CASSLRPLGGQETQYF.

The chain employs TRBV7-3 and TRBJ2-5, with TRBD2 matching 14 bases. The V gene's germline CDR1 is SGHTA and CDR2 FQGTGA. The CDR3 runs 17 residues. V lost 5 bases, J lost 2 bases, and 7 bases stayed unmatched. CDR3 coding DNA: TGTGCCAGCAGCACCGGGACTAGCGGGGGAATTCAAGAGACCCAGTACTTC. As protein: CASSTGTSGGIQETQYF.

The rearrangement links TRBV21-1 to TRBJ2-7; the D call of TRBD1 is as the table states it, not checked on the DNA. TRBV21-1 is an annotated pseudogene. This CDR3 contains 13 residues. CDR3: CASPPGQGVRQYF. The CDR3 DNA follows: TGTGCCAGCCCTCCGGGACAGGGAGTACGACAGTACTTC.

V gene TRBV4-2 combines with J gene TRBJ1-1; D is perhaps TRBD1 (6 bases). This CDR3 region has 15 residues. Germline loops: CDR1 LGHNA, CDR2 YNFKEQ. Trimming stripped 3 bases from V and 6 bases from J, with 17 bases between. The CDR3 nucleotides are TGTGCCAGCAGCCATCCAGGGGCCGCCAGGGCTGAAGCTTTCTTT. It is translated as CASSHPGAARAEAFF.

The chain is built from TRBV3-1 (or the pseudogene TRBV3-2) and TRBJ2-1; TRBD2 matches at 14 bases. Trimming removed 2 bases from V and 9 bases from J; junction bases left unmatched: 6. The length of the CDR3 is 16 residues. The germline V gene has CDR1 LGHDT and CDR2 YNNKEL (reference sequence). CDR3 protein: CASSQPGLAGVGEQFF. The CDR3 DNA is TGTGCCAGCAGCCAACCGGGACTAGCGGGGGTAGGTGAGCAGTTCTTC.

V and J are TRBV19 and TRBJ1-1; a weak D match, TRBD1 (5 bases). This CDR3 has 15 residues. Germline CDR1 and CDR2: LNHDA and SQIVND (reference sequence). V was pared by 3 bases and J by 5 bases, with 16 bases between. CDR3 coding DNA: TGTGCCAGTAGTATGTTAGGGGCGACGAGGACTGAAGCTTTCTTT. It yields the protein CASSMLGATRTEAFF.

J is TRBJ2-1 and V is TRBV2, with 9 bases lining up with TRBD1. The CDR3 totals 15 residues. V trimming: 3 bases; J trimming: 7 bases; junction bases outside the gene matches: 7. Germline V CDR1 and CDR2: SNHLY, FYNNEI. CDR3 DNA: TGTGCCAGCAGTGATACAGGGGGCCCAAAAAATGAGCAGTTCTTC. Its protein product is CASSDTGGPKNEQFF.

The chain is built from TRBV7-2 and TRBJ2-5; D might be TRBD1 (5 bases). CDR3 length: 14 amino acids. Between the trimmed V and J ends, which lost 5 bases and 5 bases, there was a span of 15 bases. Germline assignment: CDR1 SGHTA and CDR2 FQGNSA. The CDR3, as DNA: TGTGCCAGCAGCCGGACACACCTCAGCGAGACCCAGTACTTC. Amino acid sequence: CASSRTHLSETQYF.

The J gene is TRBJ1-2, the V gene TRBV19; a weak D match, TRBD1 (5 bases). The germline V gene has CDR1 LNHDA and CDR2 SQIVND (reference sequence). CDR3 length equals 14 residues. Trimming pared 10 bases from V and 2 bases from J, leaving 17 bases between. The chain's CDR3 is CATKGLGPNYGYTF. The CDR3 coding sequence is TGTGCCACTAAGGGACTCGGCCCGAACTATGGCTACACCTTC.

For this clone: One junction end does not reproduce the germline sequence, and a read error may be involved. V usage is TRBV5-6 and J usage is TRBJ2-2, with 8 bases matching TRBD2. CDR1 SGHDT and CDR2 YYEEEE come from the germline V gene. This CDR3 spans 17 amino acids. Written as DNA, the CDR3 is TGTGCCAGCAGCTTGGTTGCGCGGGGGGCCTACACCGGGGAACTGTTTTTT. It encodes CASSLVARGAYTGELFF.

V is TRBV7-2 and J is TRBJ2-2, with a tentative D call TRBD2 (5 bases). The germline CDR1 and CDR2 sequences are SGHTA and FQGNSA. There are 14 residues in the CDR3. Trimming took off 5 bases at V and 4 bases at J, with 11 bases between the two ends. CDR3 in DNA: TGTGCCAGCAGCAAGCTAGCCAGCACCGGGGAGCTGTTTTTT. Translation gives CASSKLASTGELFF.

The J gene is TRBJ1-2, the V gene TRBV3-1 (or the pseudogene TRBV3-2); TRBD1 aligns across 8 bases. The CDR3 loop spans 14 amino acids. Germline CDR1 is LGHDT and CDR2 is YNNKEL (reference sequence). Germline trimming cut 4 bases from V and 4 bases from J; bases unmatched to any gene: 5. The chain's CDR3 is CASSRQGATYGYTF. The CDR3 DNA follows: TGTGCCAGCAGCCGGCAGGGGGCGACCTATGGCTACACCTTC.